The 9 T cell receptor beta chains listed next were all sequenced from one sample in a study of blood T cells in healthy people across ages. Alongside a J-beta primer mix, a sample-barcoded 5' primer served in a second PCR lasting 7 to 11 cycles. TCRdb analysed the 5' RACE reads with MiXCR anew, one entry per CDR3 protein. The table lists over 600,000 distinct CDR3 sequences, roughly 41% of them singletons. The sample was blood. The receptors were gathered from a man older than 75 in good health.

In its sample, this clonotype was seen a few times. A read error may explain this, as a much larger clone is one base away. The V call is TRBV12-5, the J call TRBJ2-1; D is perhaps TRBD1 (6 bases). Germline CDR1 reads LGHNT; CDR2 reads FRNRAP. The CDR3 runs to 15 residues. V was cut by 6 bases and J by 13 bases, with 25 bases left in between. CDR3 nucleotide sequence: TGTGCTAGTGGGATATACAGGGCGGGTCTGGAGACCCAGTTCTTC. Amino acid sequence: CASGIYRAGLETQFF.

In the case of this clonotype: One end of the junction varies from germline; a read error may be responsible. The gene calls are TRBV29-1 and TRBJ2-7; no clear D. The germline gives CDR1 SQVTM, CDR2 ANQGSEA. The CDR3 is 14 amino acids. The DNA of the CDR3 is TGCAGCGTGGATGTGGGATCCTCCTACAATGAGCGGTACTTC. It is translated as CSVDVGSSYNERYF.

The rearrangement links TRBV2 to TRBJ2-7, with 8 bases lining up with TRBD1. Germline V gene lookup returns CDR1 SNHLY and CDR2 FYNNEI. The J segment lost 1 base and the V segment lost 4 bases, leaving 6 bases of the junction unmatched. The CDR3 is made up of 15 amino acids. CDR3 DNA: TGTGCCAGCAGTGTCTCGACAGGGGCGTCCTACGAGCAGTACTTC. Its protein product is CASSVSTGASYEQYF. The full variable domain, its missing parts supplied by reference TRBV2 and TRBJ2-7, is EPEVTQTPSHQVTQMGQEVILRCVPISNHLYFYWYRQILGQKVEFLVSFYNNEISEKSEIFDDQFSVERPDGSNFTLKIRSTKLEDSAMYFCASSVSTGASYEQYFGPGTRLTVT.

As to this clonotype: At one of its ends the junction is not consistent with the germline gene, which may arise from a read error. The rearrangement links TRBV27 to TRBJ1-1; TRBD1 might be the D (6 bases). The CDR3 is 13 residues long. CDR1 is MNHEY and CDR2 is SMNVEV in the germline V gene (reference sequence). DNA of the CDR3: TGTGCCAGCAGTTTCTCAGGGGACACTGAAGTTTTCTTT. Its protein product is CASSFSGDTEVFF.

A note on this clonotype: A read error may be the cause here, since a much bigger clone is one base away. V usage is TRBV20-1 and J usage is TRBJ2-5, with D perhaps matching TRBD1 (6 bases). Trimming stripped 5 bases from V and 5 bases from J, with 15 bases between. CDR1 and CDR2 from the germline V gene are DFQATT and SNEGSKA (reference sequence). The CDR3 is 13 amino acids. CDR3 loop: CSAGQGFVETQYF. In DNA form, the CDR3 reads TGCAGTGCTGGGCAGGGGTTTGTGGAGACCCAGTACTTC.

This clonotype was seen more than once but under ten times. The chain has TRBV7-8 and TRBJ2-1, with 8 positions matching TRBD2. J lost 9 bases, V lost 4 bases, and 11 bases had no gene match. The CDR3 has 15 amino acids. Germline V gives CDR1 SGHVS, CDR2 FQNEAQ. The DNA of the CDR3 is TGTGCCAGCAGCTCACCCGGGACTAGAGTGGGTGAGCAGTTCTTC. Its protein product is CASSSPGTRVGEQFF.

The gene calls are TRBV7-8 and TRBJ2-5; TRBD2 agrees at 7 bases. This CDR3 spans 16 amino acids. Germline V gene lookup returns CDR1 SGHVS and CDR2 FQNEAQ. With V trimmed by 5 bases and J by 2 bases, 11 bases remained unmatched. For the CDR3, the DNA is TGTGCCAGCAGCCGGAATGCGGCGGGAGCGCAAGAGACCCAGTACTTC. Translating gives CASSRNAAGAQETQYF.

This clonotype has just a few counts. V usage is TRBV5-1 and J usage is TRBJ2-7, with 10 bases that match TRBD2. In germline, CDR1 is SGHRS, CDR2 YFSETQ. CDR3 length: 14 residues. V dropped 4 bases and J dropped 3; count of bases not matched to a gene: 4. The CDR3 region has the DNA TGCGCCAGCAGCCAAGGGACTAGCGTCTACGAGCAGTACTTC. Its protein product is CASSQGTSVYEQYF.

The CDR3 nucleotides are TGTGCCACCAGCAGAGATGCTCTCGGAGTTGGGACAGATACGCAGTATTTT. Its protein product is CATSRDALGVGTDTQYF. The chain uses TRBV15 and TRBJ2-3; the D is unclear. Germline V CDR1 and CDR2: LNHNV, YYDKDF (reference sequence). The CDR3 is 17 amino acids. V shed 0 bases and J shed 3 bases, with 16 bases lying between them.